This TCR beta chain was found in a study of T cell responses to AZD1222 COVID-19 vaccine (dated by TCRdb to 2020 to 2022). For the wider study: AZD1222 recipients with second doses at about 4 weeks or about 12 weeks were pooled, because spike-specific TCR depth and breadth did not differ between schedules. TCR sequencing covered some 250 trial participants: roughly 200 given two doses of AZD1222 and around 25 given two doses of MenACWY control vaccine. Trial participants were enrolled by age into 18-55, 56-69 and 70-plus year subgroups, with roughly 150, 30 and 60 TCR-sequenced participants respectively.

The CDR3 regions of human TCRbeta chains were subjected to immunosequencing. In the paper's pipeline: Repertoire TCRs were matched against a reference library of SARS-CoV-2-specific TCRs generated with the MIRA antigen-specificity platform. Breadth was defined as the fraction of unique TCRs that were SARS-CoV-2-associated. Depth was defined as the fraction of total T cells that were SARS-CoV-2-associated. Using the MIRA data, each spike-specific TCR was mapped to the spike region that the TCR reacts to and placed in a CD4 or CD8 class. Log10-transformed breadth and depth values were compared by one-way ANOVA with Sidak's multiple comparisons tests. Sourced from immuneACCESS, this table was stored by TCRdb with only in-frame sequences that have V and J called. A share of the clones is absent; for the studies checked, an unresolved V gene accounts for under half, and the remainder has no known explanation. V, J and clone size were drawn from that table, and D and trimming were deduced from the DNA. The table for this sample lists approximately 120,000 clones; about nine tenths of them were counted only once. The ten largest clones capture 4% to 6% of the sample.

In its sample, this clone was seen once. The target of this receptor is not known. No base qualities exist here, and no much larger clone lies one base off it. In the paper's terms, the time point label means: baseline before first vaccination. The vaccinee samples were drawn from two UK trials, COV001 and COV002, one of which was a single-blind randomized controlled phase 2/3 trial testing AZD1222 (ChAdOx1 nCoV-19) in healthy adults. For TCRbeta chain sequencing, PBMC samples were collected from trial participants at day 0 and at day 28 after the second dose. From a lookup of the germline V gene (reference sequence), CDR1 and CDR2 are LNHDA and SQIVND. V gives up 3 bases and J gives up 6 bases, and the segment between their germline ends measures 20 bases. The CDR3 contains 16 residues, cysteine and phenylalanine counted. The CDR3 DNA has 48 bases and is translated from base 1. Study-wide findings and limitations: Participants were mostly white British and included more females than males, and it was suggested by the authors that clonal diversity may have been underestimated. Conclusions about previously exposed vaccinees were limited because only 5 or 6 AZD1222 recipients were SARS-CoV-2 seropositive at baseline. The 56-69-year group was small, and its depth increase did not reach significance, likely because of low power. After two AZD1222 doses, spike-specific TCR breadth and depth were significantly higher than at day 0 and than in MenACWY recipients. The vaccine-associated CD4 TCRs covered the entire spike protein, and the dominant responses fell in regions 160-218 and 743-854. Reportedly, close to half of the unique spike-specific TCRs recognized epitopes lying outside the regions that are mutated in the B.1.351 and B.1.1.7 variants. Because no samples from the day 14 peak response were available, repertoires could be characterized only after the peak T cell response.

This sequence was found in an adult in good health. The source material was peripheral blood, sampled on day 0 of AZD1222 vaccination. The rearranged segments are TRBV19 and TRBJ1-1, with TRBD1 tentatively as D gene (5 bases match). Here is the DNA: TGTGCCAGTAGTATCATCTGGGCAGACAGTAGGGCTGAAGCTTTCTTT. Translated, it reads CASSIIWADSRAEAFF.